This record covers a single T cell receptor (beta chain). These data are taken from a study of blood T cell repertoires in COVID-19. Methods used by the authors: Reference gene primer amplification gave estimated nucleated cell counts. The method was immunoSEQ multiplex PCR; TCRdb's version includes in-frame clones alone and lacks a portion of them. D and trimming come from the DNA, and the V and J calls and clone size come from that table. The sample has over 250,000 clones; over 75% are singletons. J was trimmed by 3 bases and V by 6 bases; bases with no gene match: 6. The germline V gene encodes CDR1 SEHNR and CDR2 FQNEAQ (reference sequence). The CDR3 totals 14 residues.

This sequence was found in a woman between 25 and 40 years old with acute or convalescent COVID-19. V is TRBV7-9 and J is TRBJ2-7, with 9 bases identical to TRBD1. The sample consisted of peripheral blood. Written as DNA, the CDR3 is TGTGCCAGCAGTAGACCGGGACAGGGCTACGAGCAGTACTTC. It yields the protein CASSRPGQGYEQYF.